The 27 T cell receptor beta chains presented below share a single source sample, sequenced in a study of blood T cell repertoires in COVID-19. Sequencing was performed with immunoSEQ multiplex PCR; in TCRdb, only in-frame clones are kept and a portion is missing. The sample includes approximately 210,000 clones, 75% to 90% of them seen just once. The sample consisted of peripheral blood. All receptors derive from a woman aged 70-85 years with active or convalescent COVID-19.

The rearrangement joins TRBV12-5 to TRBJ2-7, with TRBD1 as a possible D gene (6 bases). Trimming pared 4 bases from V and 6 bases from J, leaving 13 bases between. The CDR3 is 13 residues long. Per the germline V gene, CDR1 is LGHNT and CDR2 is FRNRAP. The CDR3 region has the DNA TGTGCTAGTGGTTCCTGGGGGCCCTTCGAGCAGTACTTC. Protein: CASGSWGPFEQYF.

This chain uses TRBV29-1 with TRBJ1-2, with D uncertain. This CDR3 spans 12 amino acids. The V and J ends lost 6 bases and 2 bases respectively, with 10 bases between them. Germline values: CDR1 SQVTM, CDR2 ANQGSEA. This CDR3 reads CSVRGSNYGYTF. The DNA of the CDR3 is TGCAGCGTAAGAGGCTCAAACTATGGCTACACCTTC.

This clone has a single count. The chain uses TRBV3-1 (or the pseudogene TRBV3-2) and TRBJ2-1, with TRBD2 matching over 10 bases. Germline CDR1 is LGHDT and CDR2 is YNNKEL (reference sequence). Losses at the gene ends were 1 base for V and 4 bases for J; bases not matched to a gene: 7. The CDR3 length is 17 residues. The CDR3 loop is CASSQAPLAGDYNEQFF. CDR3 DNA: TGTGCCAGCAGCCAAGCCCCGCTAGCGGGGGATTACAATGAGCAGTTCTTC.

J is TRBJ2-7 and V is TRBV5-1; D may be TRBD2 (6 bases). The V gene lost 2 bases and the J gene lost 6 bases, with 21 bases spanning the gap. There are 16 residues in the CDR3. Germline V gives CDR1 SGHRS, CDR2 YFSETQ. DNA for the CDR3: TGCGCCAGCAGCTTCGGAGCGGGCGGTACTACTCGCGAGCAGTACTTC. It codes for CASSFGAGGTTREQYF.

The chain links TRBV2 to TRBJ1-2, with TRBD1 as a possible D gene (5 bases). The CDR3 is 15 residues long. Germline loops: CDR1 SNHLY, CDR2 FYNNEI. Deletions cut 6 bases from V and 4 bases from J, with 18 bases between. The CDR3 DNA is TGTGCCAGCAGACCCCCGGGACTCCCTGGCTATGGCTACACCTTC. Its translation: CASRPPGLPGYGYTF.

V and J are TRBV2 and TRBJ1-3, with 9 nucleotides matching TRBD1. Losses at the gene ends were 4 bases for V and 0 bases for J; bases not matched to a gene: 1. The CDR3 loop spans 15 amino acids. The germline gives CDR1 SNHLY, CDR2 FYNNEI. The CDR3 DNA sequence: TGTGCCAGCAGTGCGGACAGGGGCTCTGGAAACACCATATATTTT. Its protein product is CASSADRGSGNTIYF.

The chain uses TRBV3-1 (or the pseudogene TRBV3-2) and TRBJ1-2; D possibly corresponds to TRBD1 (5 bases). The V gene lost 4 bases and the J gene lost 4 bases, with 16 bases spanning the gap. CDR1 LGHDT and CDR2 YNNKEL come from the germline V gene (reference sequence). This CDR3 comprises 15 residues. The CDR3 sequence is CASSPGFGGFYGYTF. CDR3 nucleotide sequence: TGTGCCAGCAGCCCTGGGTTCGGGGGGTTCTATGGCTACACCTTC.

CDR3 in amino acids: CASRPALFPQHF. The CDR3 DNA sequence: TGTGCCAGCAGACCCGCGTTGTTTCCCCAGCATTTT. The chain recombines TRBV6-6 with TRBJ1-5; D is ambiguous. Deletions cut 6 bases from V and 10 bases from J, with 13 bases between. The CDR3 runs to 12 residues. Germline V gene sequence: CDR1 MNHNY, CDR2 SVGAGI (reference sequence).

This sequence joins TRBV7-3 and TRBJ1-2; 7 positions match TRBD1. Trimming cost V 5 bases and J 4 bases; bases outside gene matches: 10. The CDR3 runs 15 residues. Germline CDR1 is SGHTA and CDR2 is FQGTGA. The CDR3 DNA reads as TGTGCCAGCAGCGAACAACCGGGACAGATCTATGGCTACACCTTC. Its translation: CASSEQPGQIYGYTF.

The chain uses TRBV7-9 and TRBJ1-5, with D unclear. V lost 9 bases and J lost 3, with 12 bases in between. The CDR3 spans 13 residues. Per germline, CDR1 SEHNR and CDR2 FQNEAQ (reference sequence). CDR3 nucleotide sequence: TGTGCCAGTCCTCATCGGTCCAATCAGCCCCAGCATTTT. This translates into CASPHRSNQPQHF.

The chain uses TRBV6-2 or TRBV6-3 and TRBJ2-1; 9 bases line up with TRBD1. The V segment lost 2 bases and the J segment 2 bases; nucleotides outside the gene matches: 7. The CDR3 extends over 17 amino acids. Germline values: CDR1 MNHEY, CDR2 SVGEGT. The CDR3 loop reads CASSYVFDRGTYNEQFF. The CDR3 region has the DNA TGTGCCAGCAGTTACGTCTTCGACAGGGGGACCTACAATGAGCAGTTCTTC.

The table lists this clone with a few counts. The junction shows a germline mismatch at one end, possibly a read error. CDR3 protein: CASKEYVGTGELFF. Written as DNA, the CDR3 is TGTGCTAGCAAGGAGTACGTTGGTACCGGGGAGCTGTTTTTT. V and J are TRBV7-7 and TRBJ2-2; D not certain. The germline CDR1 and CDR2 sequences are SSHAT and FNYEAQ (reference sequence). The CDR3 spans 14 residues.

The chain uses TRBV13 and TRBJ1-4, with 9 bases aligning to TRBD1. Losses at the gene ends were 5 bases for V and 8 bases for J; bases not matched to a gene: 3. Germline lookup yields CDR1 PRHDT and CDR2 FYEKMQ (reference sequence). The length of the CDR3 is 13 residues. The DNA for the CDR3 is TGTGCCAGCAGCGACAGGGGGGAGGAAAAACTGTTTTTT. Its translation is CASSDRGEEKLFF.

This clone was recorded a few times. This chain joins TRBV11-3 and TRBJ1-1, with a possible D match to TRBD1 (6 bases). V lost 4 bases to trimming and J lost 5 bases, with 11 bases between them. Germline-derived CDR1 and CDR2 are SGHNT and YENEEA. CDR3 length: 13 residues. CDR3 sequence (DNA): TGTGCCAGCAGCTACCACAGGGAAACTGAAGCTTTCTTT. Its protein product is CASSYHRETEAFF.

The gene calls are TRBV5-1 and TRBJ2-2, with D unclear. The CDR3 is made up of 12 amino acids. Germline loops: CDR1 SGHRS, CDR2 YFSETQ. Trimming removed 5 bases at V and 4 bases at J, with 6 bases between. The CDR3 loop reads CASRYSTGELFF. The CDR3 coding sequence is TGCGCCAGCAGGTACAGCACCGGGGAGCTGTTTTTT.

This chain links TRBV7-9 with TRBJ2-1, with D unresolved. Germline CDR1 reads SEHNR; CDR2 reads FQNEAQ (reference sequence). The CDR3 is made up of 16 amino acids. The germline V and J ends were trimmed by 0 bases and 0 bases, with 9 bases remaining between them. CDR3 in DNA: TGTGCCAGCAGCTTAGCGACCTGGAGCTCCTACAATGAGCAGTTCTTC. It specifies CASSLATWSSYNEQFF.

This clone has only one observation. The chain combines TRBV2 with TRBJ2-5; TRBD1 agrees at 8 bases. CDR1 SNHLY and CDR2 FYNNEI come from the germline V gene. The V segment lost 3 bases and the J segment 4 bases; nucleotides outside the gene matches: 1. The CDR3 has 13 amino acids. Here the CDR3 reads CASSEDRAETQYF. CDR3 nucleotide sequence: TGTGCCAGCAGTGAGGACAGGGCAGAGACCCAGTACTTC.

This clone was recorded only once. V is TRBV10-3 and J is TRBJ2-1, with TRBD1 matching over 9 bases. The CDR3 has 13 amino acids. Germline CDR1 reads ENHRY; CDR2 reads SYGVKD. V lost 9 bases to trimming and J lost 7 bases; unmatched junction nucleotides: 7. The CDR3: CAIGQGPENEQFF. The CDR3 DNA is TGTGCCATTGGACAGGGGCCGGAAAATGAGCAGTTCTTC.

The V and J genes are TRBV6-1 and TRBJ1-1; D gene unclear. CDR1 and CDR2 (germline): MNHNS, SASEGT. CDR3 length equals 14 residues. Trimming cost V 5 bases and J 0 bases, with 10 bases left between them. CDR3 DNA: TGTGCCAGCAGTTATGAACAGATGAACACTGAAGCTTTCTTT. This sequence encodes CASSYEQMNTEAFF.

CDR3 sequence (DNA): TGTGCCTGGGTACACAGGGGGCGGATGCATGAAAAACTGTTTTTT. Translating gives CAWVHRGRMHEKLFF. The chain links TRBV30 to TRBJ1-4; TRBD1 matches at 9 bases. Germline assignment: CDR1 GTSNPN and CDR2 SVGIG (reference sequence). Trimming cost V 5 bases and J 6 bases; bases outside gene matches: 10. This CDR3 contains 15 residues.

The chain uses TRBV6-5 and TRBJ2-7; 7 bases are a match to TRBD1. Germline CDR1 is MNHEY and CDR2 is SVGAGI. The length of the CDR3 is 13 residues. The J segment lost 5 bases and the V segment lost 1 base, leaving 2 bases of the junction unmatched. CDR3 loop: CASSYYRGNEQYF. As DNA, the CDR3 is TGTGCCAGCAGTTACTACAGGGGAAACGAGCAGTACTTC.

The CDR3 bases are TGTGCCAGCAGTACAGGGGGCGCGGACACTGAAGCTTTCTTT. It specifies CASSTGGADTEAFF. V usage is TRBV6-2 or TRBV6-3 and J usage is TRBJ1-1; 9 nucleotides line up with TRBD1. J was trimmed by 3 bases and V by 5 bases; bases with no gene match: 4. In germline, CDR1 is MNHEY, CDR2 SVGEGT. CDR3 length: 14 amino acids.

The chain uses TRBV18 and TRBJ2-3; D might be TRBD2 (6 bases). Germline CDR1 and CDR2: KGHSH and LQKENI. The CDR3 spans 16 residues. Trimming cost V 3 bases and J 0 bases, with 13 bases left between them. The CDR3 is CASSPSRGVSTDTQYF. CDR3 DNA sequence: TGTGCCAGCTCACCGTCCCGCGGGGTTAGCACAGATACGCAGTATTTT. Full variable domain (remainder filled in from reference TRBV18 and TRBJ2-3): NAGVMQNPRHLVRRRGQEARLRCSPMKGHSHVYWYRQLPEEGLKFMVYLQKENIIDESGMPKERFSAEFPKEGPSILRIQQVVRGDSAAYFCASSPSRGVSTDTQYFGPGTRLTVL.

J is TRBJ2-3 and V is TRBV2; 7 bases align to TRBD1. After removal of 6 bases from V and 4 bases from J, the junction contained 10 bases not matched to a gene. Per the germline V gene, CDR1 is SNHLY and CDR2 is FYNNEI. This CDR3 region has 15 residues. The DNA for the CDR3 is TGTGCCAGCAGCCCAACCGGGACAGTTGCAGATACGCAGTATTTT. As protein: CASSPTGTVADTQYF.

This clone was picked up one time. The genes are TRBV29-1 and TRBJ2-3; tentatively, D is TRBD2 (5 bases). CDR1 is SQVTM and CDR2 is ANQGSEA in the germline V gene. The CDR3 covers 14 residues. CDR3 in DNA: TGCAGTGCCGGAGGAGGCCCTAGCACAGATACGCAGTATTTT. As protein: CSAGGGPSTDTQYF.

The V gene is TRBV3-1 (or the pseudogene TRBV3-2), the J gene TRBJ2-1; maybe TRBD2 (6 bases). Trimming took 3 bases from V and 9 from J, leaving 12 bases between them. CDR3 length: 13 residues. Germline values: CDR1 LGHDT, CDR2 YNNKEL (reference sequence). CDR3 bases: TGTGCCAGCAGCCATCTCGACGGGGGTGAGCAGTTCTTC. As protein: CASSHLDGGEQFF.

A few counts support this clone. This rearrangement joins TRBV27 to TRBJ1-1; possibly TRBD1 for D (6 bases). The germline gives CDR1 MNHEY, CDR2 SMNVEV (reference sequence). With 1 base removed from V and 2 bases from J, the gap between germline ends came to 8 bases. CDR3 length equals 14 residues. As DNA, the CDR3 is TGTGCCAGCAGTTTATACGGGACAAACACTGAAGCTTTCTTT. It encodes CASSLYGTNTEAFF.